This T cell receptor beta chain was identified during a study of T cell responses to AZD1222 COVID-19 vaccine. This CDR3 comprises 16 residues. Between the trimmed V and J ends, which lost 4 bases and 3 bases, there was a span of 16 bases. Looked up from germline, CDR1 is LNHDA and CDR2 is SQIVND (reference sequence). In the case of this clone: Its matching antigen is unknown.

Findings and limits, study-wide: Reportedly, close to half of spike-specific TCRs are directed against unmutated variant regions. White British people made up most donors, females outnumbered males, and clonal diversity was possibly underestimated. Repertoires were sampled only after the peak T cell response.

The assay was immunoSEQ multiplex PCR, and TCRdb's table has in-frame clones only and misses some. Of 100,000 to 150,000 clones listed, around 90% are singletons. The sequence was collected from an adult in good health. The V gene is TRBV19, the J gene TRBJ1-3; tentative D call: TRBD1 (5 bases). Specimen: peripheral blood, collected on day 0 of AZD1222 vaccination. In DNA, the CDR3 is TGTGCCAGTAGTAACCCGCGAGGGGTCGGTGGAAACACCATATATTTT. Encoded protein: CASSNPRGVGGNTIYF.